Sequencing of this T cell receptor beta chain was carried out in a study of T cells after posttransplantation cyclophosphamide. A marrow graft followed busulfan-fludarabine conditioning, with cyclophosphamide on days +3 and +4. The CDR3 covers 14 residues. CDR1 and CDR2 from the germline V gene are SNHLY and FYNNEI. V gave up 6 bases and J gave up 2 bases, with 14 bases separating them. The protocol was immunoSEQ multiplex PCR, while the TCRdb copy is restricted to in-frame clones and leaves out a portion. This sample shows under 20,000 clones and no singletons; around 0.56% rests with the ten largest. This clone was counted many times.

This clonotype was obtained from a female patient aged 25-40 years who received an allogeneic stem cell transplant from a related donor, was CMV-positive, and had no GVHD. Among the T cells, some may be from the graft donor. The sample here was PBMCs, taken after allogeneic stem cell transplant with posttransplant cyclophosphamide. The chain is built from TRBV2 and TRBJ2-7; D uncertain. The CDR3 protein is CASSPGSLAYEQYF. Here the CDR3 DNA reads TGTGCCAGCAGCCCCGGTTCGCTCGCCTACGAGCAGTACTTC.